The 30 T cell receptor beta chains below all came from one sample that was sequenced in a study of blood T cell repertoires in COVID-19. Method: immunoSEQ multiplex PCR; TCRdb's copy keeps in-frame clones and lacks some. The table records a few hundred thousand clones, about 84% of them present only once. The sequencing input was peripheral blood. These receptors were collected from a human donor in a cohort sampled during active COVID-19.

On this clone: A junction boundary mismatches the germline segment, possibly from a read error. This chain uses TRBV12-3 or TRBV12-4 with TRBJ1-3; D unclear. The CDR3 loop spans 11 amino acids. The CDR3 reads CASRISAEANF. The CDR3 nucleotides are TGTGCCAGCAGGATTAGCGCCGAGGCCAACTTT.

The V gene is TRBV28, the J gene TRBJ1-4, with 7 nucleotides matching TRBD1. The CDR3 is 11 amino acids. Germline V gene data show CDR1 as MDHEN and CDR2 as SYDVKM. The CDR3 spells CGVRGDEKLFF. The CDR3 DNA follows: TGTGGTGTCAGGGGGGATGAAAAACTGTTTTTT.

This clone was detected a few times. The chain employs TRBV7-2 and TRBJ2-7; D may be TRBD1 (6 bases). CDR1 and CDR2 from the germline V gene are SGHTA and FQGNSA. The V gene lost 1 base and the J gene lost 4 bases, with 14 bases spanning the gap. This CDR3 has 15 residues. CDR3 bases: TGTGCCAGCAGCTTAGGTGAGGGGGTGACGTACGAGCAGTACTTC. This sequence encodes CASSLGEGVTYEQYF. The full variable domain, in which reference TRBV7-2 and TRBJ2-7 provide the parts outside the CDR3, is GAGVSQSPSNKVTEKGKDVELRCDPISGHTALYWYRQSLGQGLEFLIYFQGNSAPDKSGLPSDRFSAERTGGSVSTLTIQRTQQEDSAVYLCASSLGEGVTYEQYFGPGTRLTVT.

The chain links TRBV19 to TRBJ2-5, with D possibly being TRBD2 (5 bases). The CDR3 is made up of 15 amino acids. The germline V gene encodes CDR1 LNHDA and CDR2 SQIVND (reference sequence). With 0 bases removed from V and 2 bases from J, the gap between germline ends came to 10 bases. The CDR3 DNA is TGTGCCAGTAGTATAGATCATGAGGGACAAGAGACCCAGTACTTC. It encodes CASSIDHEGQETQYF.

The chain joins TRBV27 to TRBJ1-2; 9 nucleotides match TRBD1. Germline V gene data show CDR1 as MNHEY and CDR2 as SMNVEV (reference sequence). The CDR3 covers 17 residues. J gave up 4 bases and V 2 bases, and 11 bases lay outside the gene matches. In DNA, the CDR3 is TGTGCCAGCAGTTTAAAGGGGATTATGACAGGGGGCTATGGCTACACCTTC. As protein: CASSLKGIMTGGYGYTF.

The table lists this clone with a few counts. The chain employs TRBV28 and TRBJ1-2; a possible D gene is TRBD1 (6 bases). CDR3 size: 14 residues. Germline assignment: CDR1 MDHEN and CDR2 SYDVKM. Trimming took 6 bases from V and 2 from J, leaving 13 bases between them. The CDR3 nucleotides read TGTGCCAGCAGGACATCGACAGGCAACTATGGCTACACCTTC. Protein sequence: CASRTSTGNYGYTF.

The chain employs TRBV18 and TRBJ2-3; weak D call: TRBD1 (5 bases). CDR1 is KGHSH and CDR2 is LQKENI in the germline V gene. Trimming removed 5 bases at V and 6 bases at J, with 15 bases between. The CDR3 extends over 14 amino acids. DNA of the CDR3: TGTGCCAGCTCAATTCTGCGACAGTACGATACGCAGTATTTT. Protein: CASSILRQYDTQYF.

The V call is TRBV5-1, the J call TRBJ2-1; TRBD2 aligns across 7 bases. J was trimmed by 5 bases and V by 4 bases; bases with no gene match: 6. CDR1 is SGHRS, CDR2 YFSETQ, per germline. CDR3 length equals 14 residues. The CDR3 protein is CASSPAGRHNEQFF. CDR3 coding DNA: TGCGCCAGCAGCCCAGCGGGACGACACAATGAGCAGTTCTTC.

The chain links TRBV30 to TRBJ1-1; no firm D call. Trimming removed 2 bases at V and 0 bases at J, with 7 bases between. This CDR3 contains 13 residues. Germline V lookup: CDR1 GTSNPN, CDR2 SVGIG (reference sequence). CDR3 loop: CAWSLLLNTEAFF. CDR3 DNA sequence: TGTGCCTGGAGTCTACTCTTGAACACTGAAGCTTTCTTT.

V and J are TRBV5-4 and TRBJ2-1; TRBD1 matches at 8 bases. The germline gives CDR1 SGHNT, CDR2 YYREEE (reference sequence). V trimming: 2 bases; J trimming: 5 bases; junction bases outside the gene matches: 3. This CDR3 is built from 14 residues. The CDR3 nucleotides read TGTGCCAGCAGCTTCAGGGGGCCGGACAATGAGCAGTTCTTC. Residues: CASSFRGPDNEQFF. Full variable domain (missing parts from reference TRBV5-4 and TRBJ2-1): ETGVTQSPTHLIKTRGQQVTLRCSSQSGHNTVSWYQQALGQGPQFIFQYYREEENGRGNFPPRFSGLQFPNYSSELNVNALELDDSALYLCASSFRGPDNEQFFGPGTRLTVL.

V usage is TRBV5-1 and J usage is TRBJ1-1; D call uncertain. Germline V gene sequence: CDR1 SGHRS, CDR2 YFSETQ. The V end was cut by 4 bases, the J end by 1 base, with 8 bases between. This CDR3 is 13 amino acids long. CDR3 nucleotides: TGCGCCAGCAGCGAAGGCGGGAACACTGAAGCTTTCTTT. It is translated as CASSEGGNTEAFF.

This clone was recorded many times. The chain has TRBV6-1 and TRBJ1-1; 8 bases align to TRBD1. The CDR3 contains 13 residues. CDR1 and CDR2 from the germline V gene are MNHNS and SASEGT. The V gene end was trimmed by 1 base and the J gene end by 7 bases; junction bases not matched to a gene: 2. This chain's CDR3 is CASSEGGQVEAFF. Written as DNA, the CDR3 is TGTGCCAGCAGTGAAGGGGGACAGGTTGAAGCTTTCTTT.

This clone was detected many times. This chain joins TRBV25-1 and TRBJ1-5; D perhaps matches TRBD1 (5 bases). CDR3 length: 14 residues. Trimming pared 3 bases from V and 7 bases from J, leaving 13 bases between. The V gene's germline CDR1 is MGHDK and CDR2 SYGVNS. This CDR3 reads CASSDGGPEQPQHF. The CDR3 DNA follows: TGTGCCAGCAGTGACGGGGGTCCGGAGCAGCCCCAGCATTTT.

The V and J genes are TRBV15 and TRBJ2-7; a possible D gene is TRBD2 (6 bases). V lost 0 bases, J lost 4 bases, and 10 bases lay in between. Germline loops: CDR1 LNHNV, CDR2 YYDKDF (reference sequence). CDR3 length equals 14 residues. The CDR3 here is CATSRDMTSYEQYF. DNA for the CDR3: TGTGCCACCAGCAGAGATATGACTAGTTACGAGCAGTACTTC.

V is TRBV15 and J is TRBJ1-5, with 9 nucleotides matching TRBD1. V was clipped by 5 bases and J by 5 bases; unmatched bases: 10. There are 16 residues in the CDR3. Germline V CDR1 and CDR2: LNHNV, YYDKDF (reference sequence). For the CDR3, the DNA is TGTGCCACCAGCTCCTTAGGGGACAGGGTGTATCAGCCCCAGCATTTT. Encoded protein: CATSSLGDRVYQPQHF.

This clone was picked up one time. The CDR3 spells CASSLAGRSEQFF. CDR3 nucleotide sequence: TGTGCCAGCAGCTTAGCGGGGCGGTCCGAGCAGTTCTTC. This rearrangement joins TRBV7-8 to TRBJ2-1, with a tentative D call TRBD1 (5 bases). CDR3 length: 13 amino acids. Trimming took 0 bases from V and 10 from J, leaving 10 bases between them. CDR1 is SGHVS and CDR2 is FQNEAQ in the germline V gene.

The chain uses TRBV27 and TRBJ2-7, with 8 bases that match TRBD1. CDR1 and CDR2 (germline): MNHEY, SMNVEV (reference sequence). After removal of 6 bases from V and 3 bases from J, the junction contained 10 bases not matched to a gene. The CDR3 is 15 amino acids. CDR3 coding DNA: TGTGCCAGCAGCCGAATTGGGACAGGCATCTACGAGCAGTACTTC. As protein: CASSRIGTGIYEQYF.

The CDR3 sequence: CASSINPGGEKLFF. CDR3 coding DNA: TGTGCCAGTAGTATAAATCCCGGAGGGGAAAAACTGTTTTTT. The chain links TRBV19 to TRBJ1-4; D remains ambiguous. Trimming removed 2 bases at V and 8 bases at J, with 12 bases between. The germline CDR1 and CDR2 sequences are LNHDA and SQIVND (reference sequence). This CDR3 region has 14 residues.

The chain employs TRBV7-2 and TRBJ2-2; the match to TRBD2 covers 7 bases. Germline CDR1 is SGHTA and CDR2 is FQGNSA. CDR3 size: 16 residues. Trimming cost V 3 bases and J 6 bases; bases outside gene matches: 10. Here the CDR3 reads CASSFRAGRGAGELFF. The CDR3 nucleotides are TGTGCCAGCAGCTTCCGAGCGGGGCGCGGGGCCGGGGAGCTGTTTTTT.

V gene TRBV24-1 combines with J gene TRBJ1-1, with a tentative D call TRBD1 (6 bases). Germline-derived CDR1 and CDR2 are KGHDR and SFDVKD. V was clipped by 2 bases and J by 0 bases, with 24 bases between them. CDR3 size: 20 residues. CDR3 protein: CATSDWATPGHFYVNTEAFF. CDR3 nucleotide sequence: TGTGCCACCAGTGATTGGGCAACTCCGGGACATTTTTACGTGAACACTGAAGCTTTCTTT.

The chain uses TRBV5-4 and TRBJ2-2; 9 bases align to TRBD1. Looked up from germline, CDR1 is SGHNT and CDR2 is YYREEE (reference sequence). Trimming at V came to 1 base and at J to 6 bases, leaving 4 bases not matched to a gene. The CDR3 spans 15 residues. The CDR3 DNA is TGTGCCAGCAGCTTGCTACAGGGGGCCGCCGGGGAGCTGTTTTTT. Protein product: CASSLLQGAAGELFF.

J is TRBJ2-3 and V is TRBV7-5; the D call of TRBD2 is as the table states it, not checked on the DNA. TRBV7-5 is tagged as a pseudogene. The CDR3 extends over 18 amino acids. The DNA for the CDR3 is TGTGCCAGAAGCCCGAGGGAGCGGGAACCACCTAGCACAGATACGCAGTATTTT. Protein product: CARSPREREPPSTDTQYF.

V gene TRBV4-2 combines with J gene TRBJ2-7, with 7 bases matching TRBD2. This CDR3 is 14 amino acids long. Germline values: CDR1 LGHNA, CDR2 YNFKEQ. The trim removed 0 bases at V and 4 bases at J, leaving 3 bases unmatched. The CDR3 region is CASSQERGSYEQYF. The CDR3, as DNA: TGTGCCAGCAGCCAAGAGCGGGGGAGTTACGAGCAGTACTTC.

The chain is built from TRBV3-1 (or the pseudogene TRBV3-2) and TRBJ1-6; D remains unclear. Germline assignment: CDR1 LGHDT and CDR2 YNNKEL (reference sequence). The CDR3 has 14 residues. Trimming left V 4 bases short and J 9 bases short, with 13 bases between. Here the CDR3 reads CASSPGPASSPLHF. CDR3 DNA: TGTGCCAGCAGCCCCGGCCCGGCTAGTTCACCCCTCCACTTT.

As to this clone: The junction differs from germline at one of its ends, possibly a read error. The chain has TRBV4-1 and TRBJ2-7, with D tentatively TRBD2 (5 bases). This CDR3 has 12 residues. Germline lookup yields CDR1 MGHRA and CDR2 YSYEKL. The CDR3 sequence: CASSQIGGLVAF. The CDR3 coding sequence is TGCGCCAGCAGCCAAATCGGAGGACTTGTCGCCTTC.

The rearrangement uses TRBV19 and TRBJ2-7; D ambiguous. The CDR3 sequence is 15 residues long. Trimming took 4 bases from V and 7 from J, leaving 20 bases between them. Germline CDR1 and CDR2: LNHDA and SQIVND (reference sequence). The CDR3 sequence is CASSTRVFPIEEQYF. CDR3 DNA sequence: TGTGCCAGTAGTACCCGGGTCTTCCCAATTGAGGAGCAGTACTTC.

This clone was seen only a few times. The chain is built from TRBV5-1 and TRBJ1-4, with D perhaps TRBD1 (5 bases). CDR1 and CDR2 from the germline V gene are SGHRS and YFSETQ. Trimming took 0 bases from V and 4 from J, leaving 10 bases between them. This CDR3 has 15 residues. In nucleotides, the CDR3 is TGCGCCAGCAGCTTGGCGACAGCTTATAATGAAAAACTGTTTTTT. It translates to CASSLATAYNEKLFF.

The chain carries TRBV30 and TRBJ2-7; perhaps TRBD2 as D (6 bases). CDR1 and CDR2 from the germline V gene are GTSNPN and SVGIG (reference sequence). The CDR3 spans 14 residues. Trimming shortened V by 5 bases and J by 4 bases, and 18 bases separated the two germline ends. The CDR3 loop reads CAWDTGAGGYEQYF. The CDR3 region has the DNA TGTGCCTGGGACACAGGAGCGGGTGGTTACGAGCAGTACTTC.

J is TRBJ1-2 and V is TRBV11-2; TRBD1 matches at 7 bases. V was pared by 5 bases and J by 7 bases, with 7 bases of the junction left unmatched. In germline, CDR1 is SGHAT, CDR2 FQNNGV. This CDR3 spans 13 amino acids. The CDR3 sequence is CASSRTGFGGYTF. DNA for the CDR3: TGTGCCAGCAGCAGGACAGGTTTCGGTGGCTACACCTTC.

This rearrangement joins TRBV2 to TRBJ2-5; weak D call: TRBD2 (5 bases). The V end was cut by 1 base, the J end by 12 bases, with 21 bases between. The CDR3 runs to 15 residues. Germline V gives CDR1 SNHLY, CDR2 FYNNEI. In DNA form, the CDR3 reads TGTGCCAGCAGTGAAGAAGGGCTGGGGAGCCGGGCCAAGTACTTC. Translated: CASSEEGLGSRAKYF.